This TCR beta chain was sequenced for a study of blood T cell repertoires in COVID-19. About the study: T cells, B-cell-depleted T cells, or PBMCs provided the cDNA or gDNA that served as material.

TCRdb keeps only in-frame clones here, not all; method: immunoSEQ multiplex PCR. The sample lists under 450,000 clones, 75% to 90% occurring once. Sequencing was done on a sample of peripheral blood. The clonotype originates from an older woman with COVID-19, enrolled during active disease.

CDR3 amino acids: CSARWTGTNTEAFF. CDR3 DNA sequence: TGCAGCGCTAGATGGACAGGGACGAACACTGAAGCTTTCTTT. This chain links TRBV29-1 with TRBJ1-1; 8 bases agree with TRBD1. This CDR3 has 14 amino acids. The germline V gene encodes CDR1 SQVTM and CDR2 ANQGSEA. V was pared by 7 bases and J by 1 base, with 8 bases of the junction left unmatched.